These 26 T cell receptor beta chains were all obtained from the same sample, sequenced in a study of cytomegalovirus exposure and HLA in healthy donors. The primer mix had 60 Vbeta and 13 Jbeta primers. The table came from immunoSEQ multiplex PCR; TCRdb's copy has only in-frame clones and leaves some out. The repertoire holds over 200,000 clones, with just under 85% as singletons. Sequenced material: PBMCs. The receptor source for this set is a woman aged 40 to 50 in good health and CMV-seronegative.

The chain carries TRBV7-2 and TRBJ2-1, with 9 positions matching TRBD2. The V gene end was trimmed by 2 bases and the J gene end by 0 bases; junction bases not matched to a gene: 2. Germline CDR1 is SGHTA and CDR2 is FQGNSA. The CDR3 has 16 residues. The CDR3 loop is CASSLSGGSSYNEQFF. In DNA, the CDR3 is TGTGCCAGCAGCTTAAGCGGGGGGAGCTCCTACAATGAGCAGTTCTTC.

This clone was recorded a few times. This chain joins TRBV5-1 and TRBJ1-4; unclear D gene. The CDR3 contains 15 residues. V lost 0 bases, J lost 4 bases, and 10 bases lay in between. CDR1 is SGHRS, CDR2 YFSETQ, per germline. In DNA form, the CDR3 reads TGCGCCAGCAGCTTGGTCGGGGAAAGTAATGAAAAACTGTTTTTT. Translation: CASSLVGESNEKLFF.

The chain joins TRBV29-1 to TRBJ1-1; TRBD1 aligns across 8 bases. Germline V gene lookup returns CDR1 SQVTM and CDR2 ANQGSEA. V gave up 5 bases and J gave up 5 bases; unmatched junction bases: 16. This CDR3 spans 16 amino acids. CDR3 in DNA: TGCAGCGTTATGGGGATGCCCGACAGGGGTGAGACTGAAGCTTTCTTT. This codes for CSVMGMPDRGETEAFF. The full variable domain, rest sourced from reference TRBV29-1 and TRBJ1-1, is SAVISQKPSRDICQRGTSLTIQCQVDSQVTMMFWYRQQPGQSLTLIATANQGSEATYESGFVIDKFPISRPNLTFSTLTVSNMSPEDSSIYLCSVMGMPDRGETEAFFGQGTRLTVV.

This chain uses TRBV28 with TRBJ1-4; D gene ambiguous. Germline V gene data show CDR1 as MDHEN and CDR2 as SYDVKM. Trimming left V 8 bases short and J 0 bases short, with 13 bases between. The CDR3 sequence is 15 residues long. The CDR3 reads CASREQTTTNEKLFF. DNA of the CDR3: TGTGCCAGCCGGGAACAAACTACAACTAATGAAAAACTGTTTTTT.

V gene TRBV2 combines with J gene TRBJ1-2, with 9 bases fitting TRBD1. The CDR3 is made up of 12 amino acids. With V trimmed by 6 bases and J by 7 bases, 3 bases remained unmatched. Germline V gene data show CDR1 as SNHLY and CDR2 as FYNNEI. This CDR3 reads CASSRTGAGYTF. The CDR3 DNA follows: TGTGCCAGCAGCCGGACAGGGGCTGGCTACACCTTC.

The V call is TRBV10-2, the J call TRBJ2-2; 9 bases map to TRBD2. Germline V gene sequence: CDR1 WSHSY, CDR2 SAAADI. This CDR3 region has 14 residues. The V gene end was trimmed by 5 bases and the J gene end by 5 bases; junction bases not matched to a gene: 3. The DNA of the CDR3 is TGCGCCAGCAGTCAAAGCGGGGGGACCGGGGAGCTGTTTTTT. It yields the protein CASSQSGGTGELFF.

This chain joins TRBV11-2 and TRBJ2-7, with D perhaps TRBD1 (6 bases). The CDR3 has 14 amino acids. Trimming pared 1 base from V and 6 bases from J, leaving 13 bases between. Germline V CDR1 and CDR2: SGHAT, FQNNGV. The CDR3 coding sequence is TGTGCCAGCAGCTTAGTGGTTAGGACAGCCGAGCAGTACTTC. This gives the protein CASSLVVRTAEQYF.

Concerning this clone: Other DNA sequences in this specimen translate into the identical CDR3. This CDR3 is CASSVRGDTQYF. The CDR3 nucleotides read TGTGCCAGCAGCGTACGGGGAGATACGCAGTATTTT. V usage is TRBV9 and J usage is TRBJ2-3, with D maybe TRBD2 (5 bases). Germline loops: CDR1 SGDLS, CDR2 YYNGEE. The V and J ends lost 1 base and 5 bases respectively, with 5 bases between them. This CDR3 region has 12 residues.

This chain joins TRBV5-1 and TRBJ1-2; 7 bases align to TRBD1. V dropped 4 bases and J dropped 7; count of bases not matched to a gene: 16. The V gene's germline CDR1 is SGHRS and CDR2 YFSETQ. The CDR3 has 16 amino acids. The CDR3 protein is CASSLTPGQSLSGYTF. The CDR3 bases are TGCGCCAGCAGCCTCACTCCGGGACAGTCATTGAGTGGCTACACCTTC.

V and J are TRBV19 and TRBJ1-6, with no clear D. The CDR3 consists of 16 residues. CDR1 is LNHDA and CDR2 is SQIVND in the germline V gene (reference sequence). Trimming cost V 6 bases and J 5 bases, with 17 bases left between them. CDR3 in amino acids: CASRGKLTGDNSPLHF. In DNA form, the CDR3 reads TGTGCCAGTAGAGGCAAACTAACCGGGGATAATTCACCCCTCCACTTT. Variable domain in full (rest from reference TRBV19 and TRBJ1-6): DGGITQSPKYLFRKEGQNVTLSCEQNLNHDAMYWYRQDPGQGLRLIYYSQIVNDFQKGDIAEGYSVSREKKESFPLTVTSAQKNPTAFYLCASRGKLTGDNSPLHFGNGTRLTVT.

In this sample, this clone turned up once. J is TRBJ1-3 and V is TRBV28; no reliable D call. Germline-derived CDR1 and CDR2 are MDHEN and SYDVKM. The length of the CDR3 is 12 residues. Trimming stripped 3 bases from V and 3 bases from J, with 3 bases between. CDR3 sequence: CASSFRGNTIYF. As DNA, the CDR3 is TGTGCCAGCAGTTTCCGTGGAAACACCATATATTTT.

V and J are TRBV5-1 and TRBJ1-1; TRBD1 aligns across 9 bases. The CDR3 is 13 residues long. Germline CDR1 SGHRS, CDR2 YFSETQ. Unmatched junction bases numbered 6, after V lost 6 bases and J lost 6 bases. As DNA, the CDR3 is TGCGCCAGCACACCGGGACAGGGTGCTGAAGCTTTCTTT. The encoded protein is CASTPGQGAEAFF.

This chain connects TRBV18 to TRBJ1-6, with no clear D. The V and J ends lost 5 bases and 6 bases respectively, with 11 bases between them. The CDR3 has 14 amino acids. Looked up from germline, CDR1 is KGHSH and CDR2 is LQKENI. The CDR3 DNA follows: TGTGCCAGCTCATCCCAAAATTTTAATTCACCCCTCCACTTT. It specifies CASSSQNFNSPLHF.

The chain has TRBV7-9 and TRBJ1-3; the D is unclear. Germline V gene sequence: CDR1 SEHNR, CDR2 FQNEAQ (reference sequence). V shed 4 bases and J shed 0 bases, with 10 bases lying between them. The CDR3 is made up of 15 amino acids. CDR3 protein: CASSSDGSSGNTIYF. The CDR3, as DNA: TGTGCCAGCAGCTCAGACGGGAGCTCTGGAAACACCATATATTTT. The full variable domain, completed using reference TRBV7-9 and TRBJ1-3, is DTGVSQNPRHKITKRGQNVTFRCDPISEHNRLYWYRQTLGQGPEFLTYFQNEAQLEKSRLLSDRFSAERPKGSFSTLEIQRTEQGDSAMYLCASSSDGSSGNTIYFGEGSWLTVV.

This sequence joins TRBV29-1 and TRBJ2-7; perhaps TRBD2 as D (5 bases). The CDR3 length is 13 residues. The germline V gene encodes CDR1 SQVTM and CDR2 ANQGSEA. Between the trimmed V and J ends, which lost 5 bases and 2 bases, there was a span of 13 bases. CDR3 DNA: TGCAGCGTTATGAAGGCCGGGACCTACGAGCAGTACTTC. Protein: CSVMKAGTYEQYF.

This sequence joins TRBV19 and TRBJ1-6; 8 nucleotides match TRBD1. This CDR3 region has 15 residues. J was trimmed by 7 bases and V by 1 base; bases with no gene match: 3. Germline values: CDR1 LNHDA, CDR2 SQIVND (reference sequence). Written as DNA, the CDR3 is TGTGCCAGTAGTATAGTGGGGACAGGCAATTCACCCCTCCACTTT. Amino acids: CASSIVGTGNSPLHF.

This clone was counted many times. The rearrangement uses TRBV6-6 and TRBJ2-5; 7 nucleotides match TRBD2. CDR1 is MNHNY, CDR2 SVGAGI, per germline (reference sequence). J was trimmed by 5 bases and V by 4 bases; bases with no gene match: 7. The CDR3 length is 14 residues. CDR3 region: CASSSSGVRETQYF. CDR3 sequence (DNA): TGTGCCAGCAGTTCAAGCGGGGTGCGGGAGACCCAGTACTTC.

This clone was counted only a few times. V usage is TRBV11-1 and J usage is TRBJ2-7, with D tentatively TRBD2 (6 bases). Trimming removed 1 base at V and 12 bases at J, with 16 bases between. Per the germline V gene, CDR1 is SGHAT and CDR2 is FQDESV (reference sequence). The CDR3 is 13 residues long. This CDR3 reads CASSLGYGGTSYF. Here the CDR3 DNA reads TGTGCCAGCAGCTTAGGCTACGGCGGGACCTCGTACTTC. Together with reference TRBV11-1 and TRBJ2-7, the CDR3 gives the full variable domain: EAEVAQSPRYKITEKSQAVAFWCDPISGHATLYWYRQILGQGPELLVQFQDESVVDDSQLPKDRFSAERLKGVDSTLKIQPAELGDSAMYLCASSLGYGGTSYFGPGTRLTVT.

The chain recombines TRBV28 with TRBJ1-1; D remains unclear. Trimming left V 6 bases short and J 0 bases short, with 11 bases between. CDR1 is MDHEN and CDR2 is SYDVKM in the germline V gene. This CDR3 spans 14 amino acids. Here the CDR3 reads CASRGGSMNTEAFF. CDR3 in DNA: TGTGCCAGCAGGGGAGGTTCAATGAACACTGAAGCTTTCTTT. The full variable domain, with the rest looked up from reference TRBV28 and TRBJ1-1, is DVKVTQSSRYLVKRTGEKVFLECVQDMDHENMFWYRQDPGLGLRLIYFSYDVKMKEKGDIPEGYSVSREKKERFSLILESASTNQTSMYLCASRGGSMNTEAFFGQGTRLTVV.

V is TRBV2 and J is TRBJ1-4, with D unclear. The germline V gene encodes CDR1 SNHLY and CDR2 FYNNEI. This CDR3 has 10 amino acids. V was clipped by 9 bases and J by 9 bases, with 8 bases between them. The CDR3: CASLLKKLFF. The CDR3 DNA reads TGTGCCAGTCTTCTTAAAAAACTGTTTTTT.

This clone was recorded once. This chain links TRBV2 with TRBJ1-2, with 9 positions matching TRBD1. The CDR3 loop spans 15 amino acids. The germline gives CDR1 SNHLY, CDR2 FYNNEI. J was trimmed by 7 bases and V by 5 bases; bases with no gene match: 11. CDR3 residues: CASSYLQGAVGGYTF. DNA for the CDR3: TGTGCCAGCAGTTACCTACAGGGGGCTGTAGGTGGCTACACCTTC.

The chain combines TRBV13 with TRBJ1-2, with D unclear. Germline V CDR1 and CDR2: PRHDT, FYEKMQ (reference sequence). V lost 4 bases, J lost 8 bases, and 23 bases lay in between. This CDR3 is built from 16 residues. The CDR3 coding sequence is TGTGCCAGCAGCTCCGGGATGGGTTATAACCCGCGGGGCTACACCTTC. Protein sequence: CASSSGMGYNPRGYTF.

The CDR3 region is CASTPGLGYGYTF. In DNA, the CDR3 is TGTGCCAGCACCCCAGGACTGGGGTATGGCTACACCTTC. The J gene is TRBJ1-2, the V gene TRBV11-1; D not certain. Looked up from germline, CDR1 is SGHAT and CDR2 is FQDESV (reference sequence). V shed 7 bases and J shed 5 bases, with 14 bases lying between them. There are 13 residues in the CDR3.

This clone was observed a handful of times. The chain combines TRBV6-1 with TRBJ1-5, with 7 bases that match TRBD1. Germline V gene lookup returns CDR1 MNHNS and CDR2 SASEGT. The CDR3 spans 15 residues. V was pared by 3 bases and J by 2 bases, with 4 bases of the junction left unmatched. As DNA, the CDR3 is TGTGCCAGCAGTGATTTAGGGGGCGGCAATCAGCCCCAGCATTTT. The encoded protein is CASSDLGGGNQPQHF.

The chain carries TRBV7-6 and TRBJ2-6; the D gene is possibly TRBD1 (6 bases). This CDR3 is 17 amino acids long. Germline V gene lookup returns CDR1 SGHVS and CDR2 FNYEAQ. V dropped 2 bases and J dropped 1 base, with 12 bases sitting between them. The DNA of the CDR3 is TGTGCCAGCAGCTTAACTACGGACAGTTCTGGGGCCAACGTCCTGACTTTC. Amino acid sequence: CASSLTTDSSGANVLTF.

As DNA, the CDR3 is TGTGCCAGCAGCTTAGGGACAGGACAGACGGAAGCTTTCTTT. Translation gives CASSLGTGQTEAFF. The rearrangement links TRBV7-9 to TRBJ1-1, with 7 bases matching TRBD1. The length of the CDR3 is 14 residues. The germline V gene encodes CDR1 SEHNR and CDR2 FQNEAQ (reference sequence). Germline trimming cut 1 base from V and 8 bases from J; bases unmatched to any gene: 7.